This T cell receptor (beta chain) was sequenced for a study of T cells in Graves' hyperthyroidism and ophthalmopathy. Study-level background: Staff took peripheral blood when the initial diagnosis was made, before any treatment began.

Patients were excluded because of uncontrolled infection, other autoimmune disease, pregnancy or lactation. About 10 ml of fresh peripheral blood supplied the PBMCs. RNA transcripts provided the source from which TCR beta CDR3 regions were amplified. The primer set for the first-round RT-PCR of the TCR CDR3 was HTBI. In TCRdb, the multiplex PCR reads were re-called with MiXCR into one record per CDR3 protein. Of 300,000 to 400,000 distinct CDR3 sequences in the sample, over 20% were seen once. With respect to this clonotype: Its cognate antigen is unknown.

Germline V gene data show CDR1 as MNHEY and CDR2 as SVGAGI. Trimming took 2 bases from V and 6 from J; bases not matched to a gene: 3. The length of the CDR3 is 14 residues. Findings and caveats of the study: Using 13 V-J features, a model discriminated ophthalmopathy from stable hyperthyroidism.

Input material: blood. The V gene is TRBV6-5, the J gene TRBJ2-1; 8 positions agree with TRBD1. The receptor's source is a woman between 50 and 59 years old with Graves' hyperthyroidism. Written as DNA, the CDR3 is TGTGCCAGCAGTTACCTAGGACAGGGCAATGAGCAGTTCTTC. This gives the protein CASSYLGQGNEQFF.